This record covers a single T cell receptor beta chain. The antigen is not known. This sample is drawn from a study of shared clonotypes between healthy human individuals. Regarding the study as a whole: In the sorted subsets, rarefaction showed sequencing was incomplete despite large depth.

The table came from immunoSEQ multiplex PCR; TCRdb's copy has only in-frame clones and leaves some out. The sample contains a few million clones, approximately 96% of which appear only once. With 4 bases clipped from V and 2 bases from J, the junction kept 1 base outside the gene matches. CDR1 MNHEY and CDR2 SVGAGI come from the germline V gene. This CDR3 has 15 amino acids. Sequenced material: naive CD4+ T cells sorted from blood. Subset here: CD45RA+ positively selected. This sequence joins TRBV6-5 and TRBJ1-3; TRBD1 aligns across 11 bases. The clonotype originates from a man aged 18 to 29 in good health. CDR3 sequence (DNA): TGTGCCAGCAGTTTGGACAGGGGGCCTGGAAACACCATATATTTT. This encodes CASSLDRGPGNTIYF.